This T cell receptor beta chain comes out of a study of regulatory dendritic cells for organ transplantation. Study-level results: Memory CD8+ clonal expansion seemed more limited with regulatory than mature dendritic cells.

CDR1 is MNHNY and CDR2 is SVGAGI in the germline V gene (reference sequence). With 0 bases clipped from V and 2 bases from J, the junction kept 5 bases outside the gene matches. The CDR3 consists of 16 residues. On this clone itself: As yet, its antigen is unknown.

Profiling relied on immunoSEQ multiplex PCR, and the TCRdb table lists in-frame clones only, not all of them. Of under 15,000 clones listed, more than 75% were seen once; the top ten hold roughly 0.98%. Sorted subsets were CFSE-labeled and cultured approximately 5 days with allogeneic dendritic cells. This chain connects TRBV6-6 to TRBJ1-2, with 8 bases fitting TRBD1. What was sequenced was naive CD8+ T cells from blood cultured with regulatory dendritic cells. Subset described: CD45RA+ naive T cells. The receptor's source is a human donor in good health. The CDR3 region is CASSYSTGQENYGYTF. CDR3 coding DNA: TGTGCCAGCAGTTACTCGACGGGACAGGAGAACTATGGCTACACCTTC.